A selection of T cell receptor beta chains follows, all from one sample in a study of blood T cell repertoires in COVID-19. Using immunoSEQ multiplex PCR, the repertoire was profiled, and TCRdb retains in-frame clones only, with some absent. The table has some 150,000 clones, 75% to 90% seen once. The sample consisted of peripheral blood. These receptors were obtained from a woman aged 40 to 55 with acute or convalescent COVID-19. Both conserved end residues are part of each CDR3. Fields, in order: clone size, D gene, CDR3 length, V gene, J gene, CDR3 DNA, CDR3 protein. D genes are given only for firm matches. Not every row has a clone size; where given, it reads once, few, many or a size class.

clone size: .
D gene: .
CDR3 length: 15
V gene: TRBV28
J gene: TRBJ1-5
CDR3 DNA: TGTGCCAGCAGTATAAGTCCGGGTGGCAATCAGCCCCAGCATTTT
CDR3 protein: CASSISPGGNQPQHF

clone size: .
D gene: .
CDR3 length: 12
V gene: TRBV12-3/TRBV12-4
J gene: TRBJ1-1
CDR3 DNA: TGTGCCAGCAGTTCGTCGGGAACTGAAGCTTTCTTT
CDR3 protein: CASSSSGTEAFF

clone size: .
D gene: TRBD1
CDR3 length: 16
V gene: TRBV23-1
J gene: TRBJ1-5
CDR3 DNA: TGCGCCAGCAGTCAATCGGGGGACAGGGGCAATCAGCCCCAGCATTTT
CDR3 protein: CASSQSGDRGNQPQHF

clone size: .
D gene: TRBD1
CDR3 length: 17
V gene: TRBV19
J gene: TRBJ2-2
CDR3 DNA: TGTGCCAGTACCCTAGACAGGGGGCTTTCGGGCACCGGGGAGCTGTTTTTT
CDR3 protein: CASTLDRGLSGTGELFF

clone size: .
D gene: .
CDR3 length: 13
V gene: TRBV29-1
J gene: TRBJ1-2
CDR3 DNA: TGCAGCGTTGGGGGGCGATGGGACTATGGCTACACCTTC
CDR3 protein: CSVGGRWDYGYTF

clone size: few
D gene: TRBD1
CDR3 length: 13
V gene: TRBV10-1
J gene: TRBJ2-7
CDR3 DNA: TGCGCCAGCAGCATTGGACAGGGAGGCGAGCAGTACTTC
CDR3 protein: CASSIGQGGEQYF

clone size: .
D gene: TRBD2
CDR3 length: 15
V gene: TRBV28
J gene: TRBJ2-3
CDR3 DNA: TGTGCCAGCAGTTACGCCGGGACTACCAGTAATACGCAGTATTTT
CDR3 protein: CASSYAGTTSNTQYF

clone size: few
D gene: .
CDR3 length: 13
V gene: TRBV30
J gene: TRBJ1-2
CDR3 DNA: TGTGCCCGTTCTTCCGGCAGGGATACTGGCTACACCTTC
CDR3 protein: CARSSGRDTGYTF

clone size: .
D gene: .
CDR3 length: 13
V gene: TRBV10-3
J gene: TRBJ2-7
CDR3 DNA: TGTGCCATCAGTGACGCGAACGCCTACGAGCAGTACTTC
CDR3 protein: CAISDANAYEQYF

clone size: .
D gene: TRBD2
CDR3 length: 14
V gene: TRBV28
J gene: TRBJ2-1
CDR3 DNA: TGTGCCAGCAGGAGCGGGACCCCGCCCCATGAGCAGTTCTTC
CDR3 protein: CASRSGTPPHEQFF

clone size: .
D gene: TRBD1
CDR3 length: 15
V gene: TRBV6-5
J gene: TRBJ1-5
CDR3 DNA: TGTGCCAGCAGACCGGACAGGAGAAGCAATCAGCCCCAGCATTTT
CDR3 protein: CASRPDRRSNQPQHF

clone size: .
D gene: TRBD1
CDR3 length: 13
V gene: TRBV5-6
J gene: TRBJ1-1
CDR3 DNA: TGTGCCAGCAAGGGGACAGGGGGCACTGAAGCTTTCTTT
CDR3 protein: CASKGTGGTEAFF

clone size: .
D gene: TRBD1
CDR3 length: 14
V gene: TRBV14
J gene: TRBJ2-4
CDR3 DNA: TGTGCCAGCAGCCAACCGGGACAGACAAACATTCAGTACTTC
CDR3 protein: CASSQPGQTNIQYF

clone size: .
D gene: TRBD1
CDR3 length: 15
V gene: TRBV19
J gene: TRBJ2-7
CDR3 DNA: TGTGCCAGTAGCCCCAGGGGGCCCCCTTCTCCGGAGCAGTACTTC
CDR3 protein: CASSPRGPPSPEQYF

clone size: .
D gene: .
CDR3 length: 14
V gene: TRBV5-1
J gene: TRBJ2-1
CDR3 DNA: TGCGCCAGCAGCTTGGCAGGGTCCCTCAATGAGCAGTTCTTC
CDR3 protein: CASSLAGSLNEQFF

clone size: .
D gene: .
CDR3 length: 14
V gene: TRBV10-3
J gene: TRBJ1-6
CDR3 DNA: TGTGCCTCAACGGGGGGAGCCTATAATTCACCCCTCCACTTT
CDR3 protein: CASTGGAYNSPLHF

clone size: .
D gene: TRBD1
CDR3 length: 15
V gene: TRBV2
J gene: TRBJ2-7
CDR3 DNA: TGTGCCAGCAGTACCGGGACAGGAACGACCTACGAGCAGTACTTC
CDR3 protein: CASSTGTGTTYEQYF

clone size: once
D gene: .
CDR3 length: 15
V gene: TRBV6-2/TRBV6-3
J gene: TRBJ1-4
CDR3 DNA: TGTGCCAGCAGTTACTCCATTCGGGGTAATGAAAAACTGTTTTTT
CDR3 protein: CASSYSIRGNEKLFF

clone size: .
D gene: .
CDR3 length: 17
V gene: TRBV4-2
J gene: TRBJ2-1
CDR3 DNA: TGTGCCAGCAGCCAAGAGAGGCAGGGTCATTTGTCGAATGAGCAGTTCTTC
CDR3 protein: CASSQERQGHLSNEQFF

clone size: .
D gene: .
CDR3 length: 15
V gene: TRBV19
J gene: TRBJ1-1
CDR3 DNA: TGTGCCAGTAGTATGGGAGGGACGGGATACACTGAAGCTTTCTTT
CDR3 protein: CASSMGGTGYTEAFF

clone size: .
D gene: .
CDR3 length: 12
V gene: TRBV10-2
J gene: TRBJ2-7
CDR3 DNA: TGCGCCAGTACCGGACTCTCCTACGAGCAGTACTTC
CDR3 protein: CASTGLSYEQYF

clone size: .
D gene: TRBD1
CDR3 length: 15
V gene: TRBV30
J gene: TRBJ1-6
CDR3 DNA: TGTGCCTGGAGTGTACTGACAGGGAGAAGATCACCCCTCCACTTT
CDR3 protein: CAWSVLTGRRSPLHF

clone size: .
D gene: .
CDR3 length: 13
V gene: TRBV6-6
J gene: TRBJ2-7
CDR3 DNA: TGTGCCTCAACACGGGGGTTTACATACGAGCAGTACTTC
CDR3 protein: CASTRGFTYEQYF

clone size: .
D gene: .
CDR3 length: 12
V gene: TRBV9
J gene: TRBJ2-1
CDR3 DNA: TGTGCCAGCAGCGAGGGACTGAATCAGCGGTTCTTC
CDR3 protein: CASSEGLNQRFF

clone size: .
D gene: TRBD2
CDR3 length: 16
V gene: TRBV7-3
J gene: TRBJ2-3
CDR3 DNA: TGTGCCAGCAGCAGTCCGGGACTAGCGGGAGTAGATACGCAGTATTTT
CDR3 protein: CASSSPGLAGVDTQYF

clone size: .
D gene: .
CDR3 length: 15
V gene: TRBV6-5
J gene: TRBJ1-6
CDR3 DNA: TGTGCCAGCAGTTACCAGACACCCAATAATTCACCCCTCCACTTT
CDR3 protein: CASSYQTPNNSPLHF

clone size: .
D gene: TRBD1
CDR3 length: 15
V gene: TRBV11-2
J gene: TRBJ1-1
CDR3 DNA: TGTGCCAGCAGCGCGACAGGGGGCGTGAACACTGAAGCTTTCTTT
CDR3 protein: CASSATGGVNTEAFF

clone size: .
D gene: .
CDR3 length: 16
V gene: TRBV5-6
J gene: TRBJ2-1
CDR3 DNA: TGTGCCAGCAGCTTGAGCGGACGGGAGACCTACAATGAGCAGTTCTTC
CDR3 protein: CASSLSGRETYNEQFF

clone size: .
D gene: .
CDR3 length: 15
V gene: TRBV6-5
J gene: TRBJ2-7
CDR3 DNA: TGTGCCAGCAGTCGCGGGACTCCCCGCACGAACGAGCAGTACTTC
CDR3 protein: CASSRGTPRTNEQYF

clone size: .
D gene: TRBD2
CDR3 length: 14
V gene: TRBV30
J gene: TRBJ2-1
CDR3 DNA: TGTGCCTGGAATAGTGGCGGGGGGTTCAATGAGCAGTTCTTC
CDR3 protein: CAWNSGGGFNEQFF

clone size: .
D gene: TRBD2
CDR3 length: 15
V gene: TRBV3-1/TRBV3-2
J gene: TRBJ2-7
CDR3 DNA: TGTGCCAGCAGTCGGTCCGGGACTAGAACCTACGAGCAGTACTTC
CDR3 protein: CASSRSGTRTYEQYF

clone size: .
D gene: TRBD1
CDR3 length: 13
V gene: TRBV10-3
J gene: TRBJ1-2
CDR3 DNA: TGTGCCATCAGTGGGGGACAGGGAGAGGGATACACCTTC
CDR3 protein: CAISGGQGEGYTF

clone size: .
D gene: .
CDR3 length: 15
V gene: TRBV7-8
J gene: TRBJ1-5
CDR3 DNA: TGTGCCAGCAGCGCGGACAGCTTTAGCAATCAGCCCCAGCATTTT
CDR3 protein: CASSADSFSNQPQHF

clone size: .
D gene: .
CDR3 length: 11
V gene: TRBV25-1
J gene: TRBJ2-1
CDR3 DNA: TGTGCCAGCACCAACAACAATGAGCAGTTCTTC
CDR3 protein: CASTNNNEQFF

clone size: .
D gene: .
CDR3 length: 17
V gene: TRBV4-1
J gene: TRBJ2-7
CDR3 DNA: TGCGCCAGCAGCCAGTCCCCGAATGAGCATTGGTCTTCCGAGCAGTACTTC
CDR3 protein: CASSQSPNEHWSSEQYF

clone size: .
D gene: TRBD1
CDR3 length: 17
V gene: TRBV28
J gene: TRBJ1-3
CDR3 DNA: TGTGCCAGCAGTGTAACCGGGACAGGGGGTTCTGGAAACACCATATATTTT
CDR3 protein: CASSVTGTGGSGNTIYF

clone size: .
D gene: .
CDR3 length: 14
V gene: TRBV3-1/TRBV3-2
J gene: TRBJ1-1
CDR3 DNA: TGTGCCAGCAGCCAAGATCCCAGGTCCACTGAAGCTTTCTTT
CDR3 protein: CASSQDPRSTEAFF

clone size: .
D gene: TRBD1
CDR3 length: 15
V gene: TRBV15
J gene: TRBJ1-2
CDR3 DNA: TGTGCCACCAGCCGGGACAGGGGGCGCACCTATGGCTACACCTTC
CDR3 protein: CATSRDRGRTYGYTF

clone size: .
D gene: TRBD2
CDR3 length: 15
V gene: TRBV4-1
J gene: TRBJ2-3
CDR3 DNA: TGCGCCAGCAGCCAGGGACGGGAGGGCATAGATACGCAGTATTTT
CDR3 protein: CASSQGREGIDTQYF

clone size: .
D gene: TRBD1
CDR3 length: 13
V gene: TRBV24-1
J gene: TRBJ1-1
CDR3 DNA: TGTGCCACCAGTGACCACCAGGACAGGGAAGCTTTCTTT
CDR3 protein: CATSDHQDREAFF

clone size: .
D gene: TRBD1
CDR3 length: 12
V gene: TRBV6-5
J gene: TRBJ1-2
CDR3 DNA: TGTGCCAGCAGCCGGACAGGCTATGGCTACACCTTC
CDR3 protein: CASSRTGYGYTF

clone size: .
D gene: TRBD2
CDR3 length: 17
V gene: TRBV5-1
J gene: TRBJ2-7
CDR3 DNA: TGCGCCAGCAGCTTGGGCATTAGCGGGGGGGCTATGTACGAGCAGTACTTC
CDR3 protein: CASSLGISGGAMYEQYF

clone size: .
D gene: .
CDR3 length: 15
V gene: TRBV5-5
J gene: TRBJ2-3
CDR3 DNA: TGTGCCAGCAGCTCGGACAGGGCGGGGGCAGATACGCAGTATTTT
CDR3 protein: CASSSDRAGADTQYF

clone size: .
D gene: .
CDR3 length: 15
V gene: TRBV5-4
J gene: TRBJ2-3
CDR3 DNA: TGTGCCAGCAGCTTGTCGAGGTCTAACACAGATACGCAGTATTTT
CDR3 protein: CASSLSRSNTDTQYF